This T cell receptor beta chain comes out of a study of T cell responses to AZD1222 COVID-19 vaccine. Findings and caveats of the study: Following two doses of AZD1222, Spike-specific TCR breadth and depth rose. At study baseline, merely five or six AZD1222 recipients were seropositive. Across spike, vaccine-associated CD4 TCRs were found, dominant at 160-218 and 743-854. The donor group comprised mostly white British people and more females; the analysis possibly underestimated clonal diversity.

This CDR3 is 13 amino acids long. V was trimmed by 6 bases and J by 2 bases, leaving 7 bases between them. Germline V gene lookup returns CDR1 SNHLY and CDR2 FYNNEI. Note on this clone: The antigen remains undetermined.

TCRdb's table, derived via immunoSEQ multiplex PCR, lists solely in-frame clones and lacks some. The table lists roughly 33,000 clones, around 82% of them singletons. The rearrangement links TRBV2 to TRBJ2-2; D is uncertain. The material was peripheral blood, obtained 28 days after the second AZD1222 dose. The sequence was collected from an adult who received the AZD1222 COVID-19 vaccine. DNA for the CDR3: TGTGCCAGCAGAGGGATCAACACCGGGGAGCTGTTTTTT. Translation: CASRGINTGELFF. The whole variable domain, remainder taken from reference TRBV2 and TRBJ2-2, is EPEVTQTPSHQVTQMGQEVILRCVPISNHLYFYWYRQILGQKVEFLVSFYNNEISEKSEIFDDQFSVERPDGSNFTLKIRSTKLEDSAMYFCASRGINTGELFFGEGSRLTVL.